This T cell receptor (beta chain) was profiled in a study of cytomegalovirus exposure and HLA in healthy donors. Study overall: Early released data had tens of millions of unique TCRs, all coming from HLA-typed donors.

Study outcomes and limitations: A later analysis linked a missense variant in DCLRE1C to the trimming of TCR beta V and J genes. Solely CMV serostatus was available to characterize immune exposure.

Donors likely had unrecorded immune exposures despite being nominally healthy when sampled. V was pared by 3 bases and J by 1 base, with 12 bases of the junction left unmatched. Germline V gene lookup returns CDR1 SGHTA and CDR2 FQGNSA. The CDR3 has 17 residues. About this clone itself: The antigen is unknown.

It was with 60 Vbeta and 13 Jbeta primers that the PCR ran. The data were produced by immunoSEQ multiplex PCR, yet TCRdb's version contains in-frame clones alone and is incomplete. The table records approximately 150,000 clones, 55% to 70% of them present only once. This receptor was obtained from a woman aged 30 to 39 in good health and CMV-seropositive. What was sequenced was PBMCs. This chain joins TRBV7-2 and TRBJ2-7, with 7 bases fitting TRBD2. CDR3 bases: TGTGCCAGCAGCTTTCGGTCTTCTAGCGGTAAATCCTACGAGCAGTACTTC. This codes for CASSFRSSSGKSYEQYF.